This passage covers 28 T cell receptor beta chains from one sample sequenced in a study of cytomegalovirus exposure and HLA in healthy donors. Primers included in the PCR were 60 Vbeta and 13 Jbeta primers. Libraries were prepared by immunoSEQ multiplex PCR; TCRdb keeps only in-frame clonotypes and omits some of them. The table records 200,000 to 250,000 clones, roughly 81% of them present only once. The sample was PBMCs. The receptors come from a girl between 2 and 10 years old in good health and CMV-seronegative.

As DNA, the CDR3 is TGTGCCAGCAGCCCATGGACAGGGGCAAACTATGGCTACACCTTC. This gives the protein CASSPWTGANYGYTF. The genes are TRBV27 and TRBJ1-2, with TRBD1 matching over 9 bases. The CDR3 runs to 15 residues. Losses at the gene ends were 6 bases for V and 2 bases for J; bases not matched to a gene: 7. Germline loops: CDR1 MNHEY, CDR2 SMNVEV (reference sequence).

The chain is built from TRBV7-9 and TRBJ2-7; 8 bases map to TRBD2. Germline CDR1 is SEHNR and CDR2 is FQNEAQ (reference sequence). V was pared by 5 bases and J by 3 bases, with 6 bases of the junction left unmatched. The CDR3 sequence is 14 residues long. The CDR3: CASSPGLGLYEQYF. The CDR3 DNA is TGTGCCAGCAGCCCGGGACTAGGACTCTACGAGCAGTACTTC.

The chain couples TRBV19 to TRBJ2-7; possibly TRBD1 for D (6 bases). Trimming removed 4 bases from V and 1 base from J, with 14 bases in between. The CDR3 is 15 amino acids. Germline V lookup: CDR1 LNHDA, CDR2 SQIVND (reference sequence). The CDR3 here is CASSRTGSPSYEQYF. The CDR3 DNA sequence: TGTGCCAGTAGTAGAACAGGGAGCCCATCCTACGAGCAGTACTTC. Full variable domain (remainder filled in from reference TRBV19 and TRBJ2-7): DGGITQSPKYLFRKEGQNVTLSCEQNLNHDAMYWYRQDPGQGLRLIYYSQIVNDFQKGDIAEGYSVSREKKESFPLTVTSAQKNPTAFYLCASSRTGSPSYEQYFGPGTRLTVT.

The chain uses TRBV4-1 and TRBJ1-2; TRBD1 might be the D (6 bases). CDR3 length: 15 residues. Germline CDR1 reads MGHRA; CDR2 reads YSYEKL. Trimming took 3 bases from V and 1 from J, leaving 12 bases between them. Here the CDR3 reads CASSHPTRGNYGYTF. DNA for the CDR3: TGCGCCAGCAGCCATCCGACCAGGGGTAACTATGGCTACACCTTC.

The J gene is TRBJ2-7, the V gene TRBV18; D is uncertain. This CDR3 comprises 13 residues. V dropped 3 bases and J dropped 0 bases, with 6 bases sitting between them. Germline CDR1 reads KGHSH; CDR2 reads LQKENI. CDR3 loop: CASSPLSSYEQYF. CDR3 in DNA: TGTGCCAGCTCACCCCTGAGCTCCTACGAGCAGTACTTC.

The CDR3 bases are TGCGCCAGCAGCTTGGTGTCGGGGTCGGACACTGAAGCTTTCTTT. This gives the protein CASSLVSGSDTEAFF. The rearrangement joins TRBV5-1 to TRBJ1-1; D is unclear. V shed 0 bases and J shed 3 bases, with 12 bases lying between them. The CDR3 sequence is 15 residues long. Germline CDR1 SGHRS, CDR2 YFSETQ.

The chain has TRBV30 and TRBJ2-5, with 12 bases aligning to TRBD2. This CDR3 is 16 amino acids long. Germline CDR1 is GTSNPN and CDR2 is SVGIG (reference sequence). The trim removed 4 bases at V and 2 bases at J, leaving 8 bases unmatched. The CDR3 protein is CAWTPGTSGLQETQYF. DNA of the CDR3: TGTGCCTGGACTCCCGGGACTAGCGGGTTACAAGAGACCCAGTACTTC.

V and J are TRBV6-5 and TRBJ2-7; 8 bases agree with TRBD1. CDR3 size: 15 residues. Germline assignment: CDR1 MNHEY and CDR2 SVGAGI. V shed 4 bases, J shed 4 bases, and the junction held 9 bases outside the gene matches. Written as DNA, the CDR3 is TGTGCCAGCAGTTCCCCGCTGGACAGGGCTTACGAGCAGTACTTC. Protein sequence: CASSSPLDRAYEQYF.

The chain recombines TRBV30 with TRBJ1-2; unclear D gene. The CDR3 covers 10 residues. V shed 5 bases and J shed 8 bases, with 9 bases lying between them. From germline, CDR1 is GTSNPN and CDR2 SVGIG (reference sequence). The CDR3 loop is CAWAGWGYTF. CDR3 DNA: TGTGCCTGGGCGGGCTGGGGCTACACCTTC.

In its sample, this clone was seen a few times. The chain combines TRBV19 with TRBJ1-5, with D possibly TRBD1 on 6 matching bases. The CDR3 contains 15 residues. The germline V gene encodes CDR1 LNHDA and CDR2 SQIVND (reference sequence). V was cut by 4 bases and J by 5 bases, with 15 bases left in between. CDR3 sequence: CASSTTGKGDQPQHF. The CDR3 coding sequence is TGTGCCAGTAGTACTACAGGGAAGGGGGATCAGCCCCAGCATTTT.

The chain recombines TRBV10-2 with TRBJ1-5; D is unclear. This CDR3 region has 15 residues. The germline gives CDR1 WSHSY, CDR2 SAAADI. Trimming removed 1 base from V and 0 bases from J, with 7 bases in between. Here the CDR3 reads CASSEFQFSNQPQHF. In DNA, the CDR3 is TGCGCCAGCAGTGAGTTTCAGTTTAGCAATCAGCCCCAGCATTTT.

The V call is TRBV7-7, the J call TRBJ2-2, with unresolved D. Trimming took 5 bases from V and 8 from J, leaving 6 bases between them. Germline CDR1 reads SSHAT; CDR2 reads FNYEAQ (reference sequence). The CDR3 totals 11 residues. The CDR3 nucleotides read TGTGCCAGCAGCCCCGGGGGGGAGCTGTTTTTT. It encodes CASSPGGELFF.

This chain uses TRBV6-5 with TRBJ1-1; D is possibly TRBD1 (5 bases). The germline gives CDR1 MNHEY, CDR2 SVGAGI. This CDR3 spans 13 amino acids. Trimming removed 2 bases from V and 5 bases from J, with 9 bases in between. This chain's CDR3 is CASSYAQGTEAFF. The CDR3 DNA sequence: TGTGCCAGCAGTTACGCGCAGGGTACTGAAGCTTTCTTT.

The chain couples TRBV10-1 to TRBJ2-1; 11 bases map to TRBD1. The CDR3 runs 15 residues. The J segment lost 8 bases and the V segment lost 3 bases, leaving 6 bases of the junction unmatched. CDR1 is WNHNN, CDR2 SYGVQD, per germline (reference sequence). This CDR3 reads CASSEAWTGGDEQFF. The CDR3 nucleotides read TGCGCCAGCAGTGAAGCGTGGACAGGGGGCGATGAGCAGTTCTTC.

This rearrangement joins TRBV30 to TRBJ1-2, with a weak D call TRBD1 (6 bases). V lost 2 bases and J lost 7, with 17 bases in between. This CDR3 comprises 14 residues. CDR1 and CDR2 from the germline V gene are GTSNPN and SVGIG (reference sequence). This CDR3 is CAWSLGHRLGGYTF. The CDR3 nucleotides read TGTGCCTGGAGTCTGGGACATCGATTGGGTGGCTACACCTTC.

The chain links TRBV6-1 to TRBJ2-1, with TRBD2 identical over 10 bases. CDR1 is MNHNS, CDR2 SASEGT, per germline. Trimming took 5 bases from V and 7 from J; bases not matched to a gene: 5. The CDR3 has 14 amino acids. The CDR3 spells CASSPAGGWNEQFF. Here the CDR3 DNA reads TGTGCCAGCAGTCCAGCGGGAGGGTGGAATGAGCAGTTCTTC.

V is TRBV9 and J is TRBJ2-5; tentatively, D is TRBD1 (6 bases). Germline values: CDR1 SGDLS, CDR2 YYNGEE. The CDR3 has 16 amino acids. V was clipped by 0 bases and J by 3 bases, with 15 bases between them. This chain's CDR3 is CASSVAPRGREETQYF. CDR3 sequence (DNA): TGTGCCAGCAGCGTAGCCCCCAGGGGTCGGGAAGAGACCCAGTACTTC.

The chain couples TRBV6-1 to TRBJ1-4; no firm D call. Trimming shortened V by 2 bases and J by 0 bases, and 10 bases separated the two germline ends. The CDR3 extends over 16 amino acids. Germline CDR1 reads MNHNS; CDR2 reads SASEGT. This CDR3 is CASSELRAATNEKLFF. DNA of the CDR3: TGTGCCAGCAGTGAACTGAGGGCCGCAACTAATGAAAAACTGTTTTTT.

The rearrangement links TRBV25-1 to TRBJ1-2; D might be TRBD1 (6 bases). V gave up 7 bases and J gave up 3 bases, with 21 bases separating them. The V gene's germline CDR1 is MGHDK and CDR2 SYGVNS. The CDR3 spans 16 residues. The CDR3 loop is CASIGPHGPGDYGYTF. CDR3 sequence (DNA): TGTGCCAGCATCGGTCCCCATGGGCCAGGGGACTATGGCTACACCTTC.

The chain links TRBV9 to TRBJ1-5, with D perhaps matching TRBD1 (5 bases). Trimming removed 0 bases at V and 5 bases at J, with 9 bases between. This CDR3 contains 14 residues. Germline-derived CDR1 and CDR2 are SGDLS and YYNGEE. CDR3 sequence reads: CASSVEGSDQPQHF. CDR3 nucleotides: TGTGCCAGCAGCGTAGAGGGGTCTGATCAGCCCCAGCATTTT.

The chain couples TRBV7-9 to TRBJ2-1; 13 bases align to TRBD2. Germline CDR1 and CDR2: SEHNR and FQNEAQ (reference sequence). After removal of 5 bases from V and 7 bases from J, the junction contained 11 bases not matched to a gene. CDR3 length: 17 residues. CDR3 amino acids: CASSQPLAGGSRNEQFF. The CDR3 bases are TGTGCCAGCAGCCAACCACTAGCGGGGGGGAGTAGAAATGAGCAGTTCTTC.

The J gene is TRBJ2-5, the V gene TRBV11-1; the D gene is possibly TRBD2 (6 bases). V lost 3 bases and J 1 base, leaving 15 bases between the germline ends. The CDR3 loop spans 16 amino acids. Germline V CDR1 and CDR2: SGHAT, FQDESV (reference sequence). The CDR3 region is CASSFYRGLSQETQYF. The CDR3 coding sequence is TGTGCCAGCAGCTTCTACCGGGGACTTTCCCAAGAGACCCAGTACTTC.

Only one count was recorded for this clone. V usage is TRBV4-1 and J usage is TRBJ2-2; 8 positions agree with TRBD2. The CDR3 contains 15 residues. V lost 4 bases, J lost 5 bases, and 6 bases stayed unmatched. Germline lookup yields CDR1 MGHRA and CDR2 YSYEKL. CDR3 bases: TGCGCCAGCAGCCCGGGTGGCGGGGGGACCGGGGAGCTGTTTTTT. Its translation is CASSPGGGGTGELFF.

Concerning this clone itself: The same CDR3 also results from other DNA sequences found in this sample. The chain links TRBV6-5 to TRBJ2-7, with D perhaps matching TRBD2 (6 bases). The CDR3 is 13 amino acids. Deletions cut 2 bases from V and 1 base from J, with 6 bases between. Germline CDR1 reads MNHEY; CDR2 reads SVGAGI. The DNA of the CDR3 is TGTGCCAGCAGTTACGGGGGGTCCTACGAGCAGTACTTC. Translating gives CASSYGGSYEQYF.

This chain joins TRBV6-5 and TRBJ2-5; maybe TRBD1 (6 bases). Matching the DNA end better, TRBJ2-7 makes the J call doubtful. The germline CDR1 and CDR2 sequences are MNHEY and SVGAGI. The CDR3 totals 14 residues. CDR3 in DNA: TGTGCCAGCAGCCCCCGGACAGCCTCCTACGAGCAGTACTTC. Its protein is CASSPRTASYEQYF.

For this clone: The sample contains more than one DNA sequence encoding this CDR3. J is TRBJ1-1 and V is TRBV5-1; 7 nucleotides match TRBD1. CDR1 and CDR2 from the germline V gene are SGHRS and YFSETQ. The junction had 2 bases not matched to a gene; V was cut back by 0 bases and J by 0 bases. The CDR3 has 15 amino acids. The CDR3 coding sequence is TGCGCCAGCAGCTTGGCTAGGGGGCTGAACACTGAAGCTTTCTTT. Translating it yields CASSLARGLNTEAFF.

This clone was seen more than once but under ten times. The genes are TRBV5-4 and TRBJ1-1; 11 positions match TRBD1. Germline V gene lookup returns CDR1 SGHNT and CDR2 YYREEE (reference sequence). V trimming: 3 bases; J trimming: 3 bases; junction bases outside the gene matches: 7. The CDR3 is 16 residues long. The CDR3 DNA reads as TGTGCCAGCAGCTGGGTGGACAGGGGGCTCGACACTGAAGCTTTCTTT. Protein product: CASSWVDRGLDTEAFF.

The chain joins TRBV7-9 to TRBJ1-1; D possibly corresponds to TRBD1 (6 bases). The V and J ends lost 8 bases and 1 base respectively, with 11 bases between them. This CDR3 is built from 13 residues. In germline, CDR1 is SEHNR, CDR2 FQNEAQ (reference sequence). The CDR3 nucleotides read TGTGCCAGCGGGGGCGGGGGGAACACTGAAGCTTTCTTT. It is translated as CASGGGGNTEAFF.